These 20 T cell receptor beta chains were sequenced from one sample in a study of regulatory T cells in long-lasting Graves disease. Building the TCR beta libraries relied on iRepertoire HTBI primers, and CDR3 regions underwent Arm-PCR. MiXCR, run by TCRdb on the multiplex PCR reads, gives a single entry per CDR3 protein. The table lists some 490,000 distinct CDR3 sequences, more than 10% of them singletons. As for time point: newly diagnosed GD, antithyroid drugs for less than 3 months. The TCR library was made from RNA extracted from PBMCs. This sample was also put to use in a study of T cells in Graves' hyperthyroidism and ophthalmopathy.

The sample consisted of peripheral blood mononuclear cells (PBMCs), taken at new diagnosis, from a patient treated with antithyroid drugs. These TCRs come from a woman between 25 and 40 years old with Graves disease.

This clonotype showed up many times. The CDR3 bases are TGTGCCTGGTATATGAAGGGGAACACTGAAGCTTTCTTT. Protein: CAWYMKGNTEAFF. V and J are TRBV30 and TRBJ1-1, with D uncertain. This CDR3 has 13 residues. Germline CDR1 is GTSNPN and CDR2 is SVGIG (reference sequence). V shed 5 bases and J shed 1 base, with 11 bases lying between them.

This clonotype appeared many times. This rearrangement joins TRBV20-1 to TRBJ2-1; a weak D match, TRBD2 (5 bases). Germline CDR1 is DFQATT and CDR2 is SNEGSKA (reference sequence). The V end lost 1 base, the J end lost 8 bases, and 18 bases lay between the germline ends. This CDR3 is 15 amino acids long. The DNA for the CDR3 is TGCAGTGCTAGAGTTGAGGGCCTTGGGAGAGATGAGCAGTTCTTC. It specifies CSARVEGLGRDEQFF.

This clonotype has a handful of counts. CDR3 residues: CASSPSGGTYEQYF. The CDR3 bases are TGCGCCAGCAGCCCATCGGGGGGTACCTACGAGCAGTACTTC. The chain couples TRBV5-1 to TRBJ2-7; 7 nucleotides match TRBD2. Losses at the gene ends were 4 bases for V and 2 bases for J; bases not matched to a gene: 6. The CDR3 spans 14 residues. The germline V gene encodes CDR1 SGHRS and CDR2 YFSETQ.

The chain carries TRBV6-5 and TRBJ2-7; 9 positions match TRBD1. Germline CDR1 reads MNHEY; CDR2 reads SVGAGI. This CDR3 contains 15 residues. The trim removed 2 bases at V and 2 bases at J, leaving 4 bases unmatched. DNA of the CDR3: TGTGCCAGCAGTTACGGGGGACAGGGAGCCTACGAGCAGTACTTC. Translating it yields CASSYGGQGAYEQYF.

This clonotype was picked up many times. CDR3 nucleotides: TGTGCCAGCTCACCGGTGGATTCTAGCAATCAGCCCCAGCATTTT. Its translation is CASSPVDSSNQPQHF. The J gene is TRBJ1-5, the V gene TRBV18; D ambiguous. This CDR3 contains 15 residues. Germline V gene data show CDR1 as KGHSH and CDR2 as LQKENI. Deletions cut 3 bases from V and 0 bases from J, with 9 bases between. Together with reference TRBV18 and TRBJ1-5, the CDR3 gives the full variable domain: NAGVMQNPRHLVRRRGQEARLRCSPMKGHSHVYWYRQLPEEGLKFMVYLQKENIIDESGMPKERFSAEFPKEGPSILRIQQVVRGDSAAYFCASSPVDSSNQPQHFGDGTRLSIL.

This clonotype showed up many times. J is TRBJ1-2 and V is TRBV2; D is unclear. CDR3 length equals 13 residues. Germline V gives CDR1 SNHLY, CDR2 FYNNEI. V gave up 8 bases and J gave up 1 base, with 11 bases separating them. The CDR3: CASDPAGNYGYTF. The CDR3 DNA is TGTGCCAGCGATCCCGCGGGTAACTATGGCTACACCTTC.

The rearrangement joins TRBV4-3 to TRBJ1-2; D unresolved. V lost 1 base and J 5 bases, leaving 11 bases between the germline ends. This CDR3 is 14 amino acids long. From germline, CDR1 is LGHNA and CDR2 YSLEER. The CDR3 sequence is CASSQALEIYGYTF. DNA for the CDR3: TGCGCCAGCAGCCAAGCCCTAGAAATTTATGGCTACACCTTC.

This clonotype was seen at least ten times. The gene calls are TRBV29-1 and TRBJ2-2; either TRBD1 or TRBD2 may fit D (5 bases each). V was shortened by 6 bases and J by 5 bases, with 13 bases between the two germline ends. Germline V CDR1 and CDR2: SQVTM, ANQGSEA. The CDR3 runs 13 residues. The CDR3 loop is CSVGTAATGELFF. The CDR3 DNA reads as TGCAGCGTGGGGACGGCTGCAACCGGGGAGCTGTTTTTT.

This clonotype was observed at least ten times. One junction end disagrees with the germline gene, perhaps due to a read error. The rearrangement uses TRBV7-9 and TRBJ1-1; the D is unclear. CDR1 and CDR2 from the germline V gene are SEHNR and FQNEAQ (reference sequence). This CDR3 contains 13 residues. The CDR3, as DNA: TGTGCCAGCAGCCTAGCAGGCTCGATTGGAGCTTTCTTT. It specifies CASSLAGSIGAFF.

The table lists this clonotype with many counts. The chain combines TRBV7-2 with TRBJ2-7; D call uncertain. Germline-derived CDR1 and CDR2 are SGHTA and FQGNSA. The CDR3 consists of 13 residues. Trimming shortened V by 7 bases and J by 6 bases, and 16 bases separated the two germline ends. CDR3 loop: CASTPAINREQYF. CDR3 bases: TGTGCCAGCACCCCAGCTATTAACCGCGAGCAGTACTTC. Complete variable domain (other parts from reference TRBV7-2 and TRBJ2-7): GAGVSQSPSNKVTEKGKDVELRCDPISGHTALYWYRQSLGQGLEFLIYFQGNSAPDKSGLPSDRFSAERTGGSVSTLTIQRTQQEDSAVYLCASTPAINREQYFGPGTRLTVT.

This clonotype turned up a few times. This rearrangement joins TRBV28 to TRBJ1-3; D unclear. The V gene's germline CDR1 is MDHEN and CDR2 SYDVKM. The CDR3 is made up of 14 amino acids. V lost 3 bases, J lost 2 bases, and 8 bases lay in between. CDR3 protein: CASSFGVTGNTIYF. CDR3 bases: TGTGCCAGCAGTTTTGGGGTAACTGGAAACACCATATATTTT.

This clonotype showed up many times. The V and J genes are TRBV18 and TRBJ2-3; 9 bases fit TRBD2. CDR1 and CDR2 from the germline V gene are KGHSH and LQKENI. The J segment lost 2 bases and the V segment lost 1 base, leaving 4 bases of the junction unmatched. CDR3 length equals 16 residues. CDR3 in amino acids: CASSPLAGAYTDTQYF. In DNA, the CDR3 is TGTGCCAGCTCACCACTAGCGGGAGCGTACACAGATACGCAGTATTTT.

This clonotype was detected ten times or more. The chain employs TRBV20-1 and TRBJ2-1; D is unresolved. CDR1 and CDR2 (germline): DFQATT, SNEGSKA (reference sequence). The CDR3 spans 12 residues. V lost 0 bases, J lost 6 bases, and 6 bases lay in between. The CDR3 DNA is TGCAGTGCTAGAGATCCACGCAATGAGCAGTTCTTC. This gives the protein CSARDPRNEQFF.

A remark on this clonotype: At one end, the junction sequence differs from germline, possibly due to a read error. The CDR3 DNA is TGTGCCAGCAGCTTACTACAGGGGGCCATTAACACTGAAGCTTACTTT. It is translated as CASSLLQGAINTEAYF. The V call is TRBV7-6, the J call TRBJ1-1; 9 bases match TRBD1. The germline gives CDR1 SGHVS, CDR2 FNYEAQ. The CDR3 is made up of 16 amino acids.

CDR3 sequence reads: CASSYSGSYDEQFF. Written as DNA, the CDR3 is TGCGCCAGCAGCTATAGCGGGAGTTACGATGAGCAGTTCTTC. The chain is built from TRBV4-1 and TRBJ2-1, with 9 bases identical to TRBD2. The V segment lost 5 bases and the J segment 8 bases; nucleotides outside the gene matches: 7. The CDR3 has 14 amino acids. CDR1 and CDR2 (germline): MGHRA, YSYEKL.

This clonotype was detected many times. V is TRBV28 and J is TRBJ2-2, with 7 bases fitting TRBD1. The CDR3 is 14 amino acids. The trim removed 6 bases at V and 6 bases at J, leaving 7 bases unmatched. CDR1 and CDR2 (germline): MDHEN, SYDVKM. The DNA of the CDR3 is TGTGCCAGCAGGGGGACAGCGCCCGCCGGGGAGCTGTTTTTT. Translation gives CASRGTAPAGELFF.

The rearrangement links TRBV7-9 to TRBJ2-3; 7 bases match TRBD2. The CDR3 consists of 14 residues. Germline-derived CDR1 and CDR2 are SEHNR and FQNEAQ (reference sequence). The junction had 4 bases not matched to a gene; V was cut back by 5 bases and J by 2 bases. The CDR3 spells CASSRRGNTDTQYF. The DNA of the CDR3 is TGTGCCAGCAGCCGGCGGGGGAACACAGATACGCAGTATTTT.

In its sample, this clonotype was seen many times. This chain uses TRBV18 with TRBJ1-1; D not resolved. The V gene's germline CDR1 is KGHSH and CDR2 LQKENI. V lost 4 bases to trimming and J lost 1 base, with 13 bases between them. This CDR3 comprises 15 residues. The CDR3 coding sequence is TGTGCCAGCTCACGAATAGACGGAGGGAACACTGAAGCTTTCTTT. Translation: CASSRIDGGNTEAFF.

Ten or more counts support this clonotype. This rearrangement joins TRBV14 to TRBJ2-1, with 11 bases identical to TRBD2. With V trimmed by 4 bases and J by 7 bases, 6 bases remained unmatched. In germline, CDR1 is SGHDN, CDR2 FVKESK. This CDR3 is 15 amino acids long. The CDR3 protein is CASSLGTSGLNEQFF. In DNA, the CDR3 is TGTGCCAGCAGCCTCGGGACTAGCGGACTTAATGAGCAGTTCTTC.

This chain uses TRBV11-2 with TRBJ2-3; the match to TRBD1 covers 9 bases. The CDR3 length is 14 residues. The J segment lost 6 bases and the V segment lost 1 base, leaving 2 bases of the junction unmatched. Germline CDR1 and CDR2: SGHAT and FQNNGV. CDR3 DNA sequence: TGTGCCAGCAGCTTAGGACAGGGGGAGGATACGCAGTATTTT. Its translation: CASSLGQGEDTQYF.